The sequence of this T cell receptor (beta chain) was determined in a study of T and B cells in COVID-19 patients. Study overall: At median age roughly 31 years, recovered patients were younger than active-infection patients at approximately 70. Of over 19 active-infection patients, 12 were critically ill with mechanical ventilation or extracorporeal membrane oxygenation.

The CDR3 is made up of 12 amino acids. Germline CDR1 MNHEY, CDR2 SVGAGI. With 2 bases removed from V and 8 bases from J, the gap between germline ends came to 9 bases. The study's findings and limits: At recovery TRB diversity and richness exceeded healthy donors, after highly clonal active COVID-19 repertoires. Of thousands of TCR clusters found only in the recovered cohort, 31 had low generation probability.

Comments on this clonotype: What it binds is unknown.

Multiplex PCR with BIOMED2 TRB-A/B primer pools amplified TRB rearrangements. TCRdb reprocessed the multiplex PCR reads via MiXCR and lists one record per CDR3 protein. Seen here are around 19,000 distinct CDR3 sequences, approximately 37% observed once, and the top ten hold approximately 15%. Blood genomic DNA input for TRB amplification was 250-500 ng. This rearrangement joins TRBV6-5 to TRBJ1-2; D might be TRBD1 (6 bases). This clonotype originated in a human donor with active COVID-19. The sequenced material came from blood. This CDR3 reads CASSYRGNGYTF. CDR3 sequence (DNA): TGTGCCAGCAGTTACAGGGGGAACGGCTACACCTTC.